Listed below are T cell receptor beta chains from one sample, sequenced in a study of regulatory T cells in long-lasting Graves disease. From the multiplex PCR reads, TCRdb called clonotypes with MiXCR, one entry per CDR3 protein. The data contain a few hundred thousand distinct CDR3 sequences, around 24% of them singletons. Sequenced material: peripheral blood mononuclear cells (PBMCs), taken when the disease was refractory, from a patient treated with antithyroid drugs. These receptors were collected from a female donor with Graves disease. The CDR3 runs from the conserved cysteine through the conserved F or W.

J: TRBJ2-7
V: TRBV3-1
CDR3: CASSQDLTLYEQYF

J: TRBJ2-7
V: TRBV5-1
CDR3: CASSPNASPLYEQYF

J: TRBJ2-7
V: TRBV5-5
CDR3: CASSLVETTLYEQYF

J: TRBJ2-7
V: TRBV2
CDR3: CASRRQTVYEQYF

J: TRBJ2-5
V: TRBV29-1
CDR3: CSVPQGVGETQYF

J: TRBJ1-1
V: TRBV7-9
CDR3: CASSSGPRRTLNEGAFF

J: TRBJ1-1
V: TRBV28
CDR3: CASKGAGTGRNTEAFF

J: TRBJ2-7
V: TRBV9
CDR3: CASSVEGTYEQYF

J: TRBJ1-1
V: TRBV7-9
CDR3: CASSFHDGNTEAFF

J: TRBJ2-3
V: TRBV12-3/TRBV12-4
CDR3: CASSLKASGSGVTDTQYF

J: TRBJ2-3
V: TRBV5-1
CDR3: CASSGLAGNTDTQYF

J: TRBJ2-7
V: TRBV7-3
CDR3: CASSLVPRTYEQYF

J: TRBJ2-5
V: TRBV3-1
CDR3: CASSQSGTGGAGTQYF

J: TRBJ1-4
V: TRBV6-2/TRBV6-3
CDR3: CASSYGAVNEKLFF

J: TRBJ1-2
V: TRBV6-1
CDR3: CASSITGVESYGYTF

J: TRBJ2-2
V: TRBV24-1
CDR3: CATSDYKTGRFTGELFF

J: TRBJ2-5
V: TRBV6-1
CDR3: CATHGGLAGSRWEQETQYF

J: TRBJ1-5
V: TRBV5-1
CDR3: CASSFGENSNQPQHF

J: TRBJ2-7
V: TRBV5-6
CDR3: CASSLRDRGLEQYF

J: TRBJ2-7
V: TRBV7-9
CDR3: CASSVTGPSYEQYF

J: TRBJ2-5
V: TRBV30
CDR3: CAWSPTSGSQETQYF

J: TRBJ2-7
V: TRBV2
CDR3: CASSDRDRGRSEQYF

J: TRBJ1-2
V: TRBV12-3/TRBV12-4
CDR3: CASSLGGAKDDGYTF

J: TRBJ1-1
V: TRBV12-3/TRBV12-4
CDR3: CASSLEGASEAFF

J: TRBJ2-7
V: TRBV3-1
CDR3: CASSSSSSYEQYF

J: TRBJ2-2
V: TRBV12-3/TRBV12-4
CDR3: CASSLARGHGVTGELFF